This T cell receptor (beta chain) was observed in a study of neurological immune-mediated disorders. This clonotype was counted at least ten times. TCRdb re-analysed the 5' RACE reads in MiXCR, keeping a single row per CDR3 protein. The data show tens of thousands of distinct CDR3 sequences, 10% to 13% seen once. V lost 6 bases and J lost 8, with 19 bases in between. The germline V gene has CDR1 LNHDA and CDR2 SQIVND (reference sequence). The CDR3 runs to 14 residues. The chain combines TRBV19 with TRBJ1-2; D possibly corresponds to TRBD1 (5 bases). This sequence was found in a young woman with HTLV-1-associated myelopathy (HAM/TSP). The sample was PBMCs. The CDR3 reads CASRVAGQGWGYTF. The CDR3, as DNA: TGTGCCAGTAGAGTCGCCGGGCAGGGATGGGGCTACACCTTC.